The rows below give T cell receptor beta chains drawn from one sample of a study of CD8 T cells in ankylosing spondylitis. TCRdb independently ran MiXCR on the 5' RACE reads; one entry per CDR3 protein. The sample includes around 120,000 distinct CDR3 sequences, around 13% seen only once; the top ten take almost 3%. The material sequenced was blood, either unsorted or a sorted T cell fraction (not recorded which). These receptors all come from a female donor with ankylosing spondylitis or in good health (not recorded which). Both conserved end residues are part of each CDR3. Each record gives: CDR3 DNA, CDR3 protein, J gene, D gene, clone size, V gene. The D gene is left open where the match is weak. Not all rows give a size; the values are once, few, many and, for expanded clones, a class.

TGTGCCAGCAGCTCAACAGGGAGGAGAAACACCATATATTTT,CASSSTGRRNTIYF,TRBJ1-3,.,.,TRBV7-9
TGTGCCAGCAGCCAAACGACGGACAGGGGATTCGGGGAGCTGTTTTTT,CASSQTTDRGFGELFF,TRBJ2-2,TRBD1,few,TRBV7-6
TGTGCCAGCAGTTCCCACCAAGGTCGGTCCGGGGAGCTGTTTTTT,CASSSHQGRSGELFF,TRBJ2-2,.,.,TRBV12-3/TRBV12-4
TGTGCCAGCAGCCAAGTCGGGACAGAGACGAAGACCCAGTACTTC,CASSQVGTETKTQYF,TRBJ2-5,TRBD1,many,TRBV4-2
TGCAGTGCTAGTACGCGACCTAAACATAACTATGGCTACACCTTC,CSASTRPKHNYGYTF,TRBJ1-2,.,few,TRBV20-1
TGTGCCAGCAGCCCCCACCGGGACAGAGTCGCGAACACCGGGGAGCTGTTTTTT,CASSPHRDRVANTGELFF,TRBJ2-2,TRBD1,.,TRBV7-3
TGTGCCAGCAGTTTTATAGGGAGTGGGAACAATGAGCAGTTCTTC,CASSFIGSGNNEQFF,TRBJ2-1,.,.,TRBV12-3/TRBV12-4
TGTGCCAGCAGCCCTCAAGACAGGGAGAATTCACCCCTCCACTTT,CASSPQDRENSPLHF,TRBJ1-6,TRBD1,.,TRBV3-1
TGTGCCAGCGCGGCAAACTCCTACGAGCAGTACTTC,CASAANSYEQYF,TRBJ2-7,.,many,TRBV7-2
TGTGCCAGCAGTTTGTTGGGGGCCTACTACGAGCAGTACTTC,CASSLLGAYYEQYF,TRBJ2-7,.,many,TRBV28
TGTGCCAGCAGCCAAGAGCCCACCGGGACTAGCGGATTAGATACGCAGTATTTT,CASSQEPTGTSGLDTQYF,TRBJ2-3,TRBD2,few,TRBV4-2
TGTGCCAGCAGGACATACAGGGACTCCTACGAGCAGTACTTC,CASRTYRDSYEQYF,TRBJ2-7,.,.,TRBV2
TGTGCCAGCAGTCAACGACTAGCGGGATATGTCCTCGAGCAGTACTTC,CASSQRLAGYVLEQYF,TRBJ2-7,TRBD2,few,TRBV11-2
TGTGCCAGCAGCGTAGCCTCGGACAGAAACTACGAGCAGTACTTC,CASSVASDRNYEQYF,TRBJ2-7,.,many,TRBV9
TGTGCCAGCAGTACTCACAGGGGAAACACTGAAGCTTTCTTT,CASSTHRGNTEAFF,TRBJ1-1,TRBD1,few,TRBV12-3/TRBV12-4
TGCAGTGCTAAGGGACAGGGGGAAAACATTCAGTACTTC,CSAKGQGENIQYF,TRBJ2-4,TRBD1,many,TRBV20-1
TGTGCCAGCATTTCGGACCCTGAAGCTTTCTTT,CASISDPEAFF,TRBJ1-1,.,many,TRBV21-1
TGTGCCAGCAGTTTTGGGGCCTATAGCAATCAGCCCCAGCATTTT,CASSFGAYSNQPQHF,TRBJ1-5,.,few,TRBV12-3/TRBV12-4
TGTGCCACTGGGGTCTTACAAGAGACCCAGTACTTC,CATGVLQETQYF,TRBJ2-5,.,few,TRBV15
TGTGCCAGCAGCTTGAGGGGACAGATCCAAGAGACCCAGTACTTC,CASSLRGQIQETQYF,TRBJ2-5,TRBD1,.,TRBV5-6
TGTGCCAGCAGGATGGGTAGCGGGACCGGGACGGCAGATACGCAGTATTTT,CASRMGSGTGTADTQYF,TRBJ2-3,TRBD2,few,TRBV27
TGCAGTGCTAGAAAGGAGCTGAACACTGAAGCTTTCTTT,CSARKELNTEAFF,TRBJ1-1,.,.,TRBV20-1
TGTGCCAGCAGCCGAAGACTGGCGGTTGACACAGATACGCAGTATTTT,CASSRRLAVDTDTQYF,TRBJ2-3,.,few,TRBV3-1